Below, 13 T cell receptor beta chains from the same sample are listed, as sequenced in a study of CD8+ T cells in alopecia areata. The sample's treatment: oral pan-JAK inhibitor, 5-10 mg twice daily. In each case, RNA was isolated and then reverse transcribed into cDNA as the sequencing template. The method was immunoSEQ multiplex PCR; TCRdb's version includes in-frame clones alone and lacks a portion of them. Of fewer than 110,000 clones in the sample, 60% were seen once. The sequencing used CD8+ T cells sorted from blood, collected between weeks 55 and 65, from a patient treated with tofacitinib. The source of these receptors is a human donor with alopecia areata.

This sequence joins TRBV15 and TRBJ2-5, with a possible D match to TRBD1 (7 bases). The V gene lost 3 bases and the J gene lost 4 bases, with 18 bases spanning the gap. The CDR3 totals 16 residues. CDR1 is LNHNV and CDR2 is YYDKDF in the germline V gene (reference sequence). The CDR3 protein is CATSSTIRGAGETQYF. The CDR3 nucleotides read TGTGCCACCAGCAGCACAATCAGGGGGGCGGGAGAGACCCAGTACTTC. Together with reference TRBV15 and TRBJ2-5, the CDR3 gives the full variable domain: DAMVIQNPRYQVTQFGKPVTLSCSQTLNHNVMYWYQQKSSQAPKLLFHYYDKDFNNEADTPDNFQSRRPNTSFCFLDIRSPGLGDTAMYLCATSSTIRGAGETQYFGPGTRLLVL.

The chain couples TRBV29-1 to TRBJ2-7; TRBD2 is a possible D gene (6 bases). The CDR3 has 13 residues. Trimming pared 3 bases from V and 2 bases from J, leaving 11 bases between. Germline V gene sequence: CDR1 SQVTM, CDR2 ANQGSEA. The CDR3, as DNA: TGCAGCGTTGATTTGGGGGAGGCCTACGAGCAGTACTTC. It yields the protein CSVDLGEAYEQYF.

Only a few counts were recorded for this clone. Additional DNA sequences in this sample encode the identical CDR3. V is TRBV29-1 and J is TRBJ1-1; D may be TRBD1 (5 bases). Germline V gene data show CDR1 as SQVTM and CDR2 as ANQGSEA. This CDR3 is 12 amino acids long. V gave up 4 bases and J gave up 2 bases, with 8 bases separating them. CDR3 DNA: TGCAGCGTTGGCAGGGCCAACACTGAAGCTTTCTTT. It is translated as CSVGRANTEAFF.

This chain's CDR3 is CASSYGPASTDTQYF. The CDR3 bases are TGTGCCAGCAGCTACGGCCCAGCGAGCACAGATACGCAGTATTTT. This rearrangement joins TRBV9 to TRBJ2-3; no definite D call. Trimming took off 4 bases at V and 0 bases at J, with 12 bases between the two ends. The CDR3 has 15 residues. The germline gives CDR1 SGDLS, CDR2 YYNGEE.

This chain uses TRBV2 with TRBJ2-2; perhaps TRBD2 as D (7 bases). This CDR3 region has 15 residues. Germline CDR1 is SNHLY and CDR2 is FYNNEI. The ends were cut back, 10 bases at V and 0 bases at J, with 15 bases in the middle. The CDR3 reads CATLRGGPNTGELFF. The CDR3 DNA reads as TGTGCCACTCTACGCGGGGGCCCGAACACCGGGGAGCTGTTTTTT.

The chain combines TRBV7-9 with TRBJ2-7, with D unclear. Germline V gene lookup returns CDR1 SEHNR and CDR2 FQNEAQ (reference sequence). Trimming pared 5 bases from V and 2 bases from J, leaving 7 bases between. The CDR3 sequence is 12 residues long. CDR3 sequence (DNA): TGTGCCAGCAGCCCCGTGCCCTACGAGCAGTACTTC. Protein product: CASSPVPYEQYF.

The rearrangement uses TRBV27 and TRBJ1-4, with 7 nucleotides matching TRBD1. Germline CDR1 is MNHEY and CDR2 is SMNVEV (reference sequence). V gave up 6 bases and J gave up 5 bases; unmatched junction bases: 6. The CDR3 extends over 14 amino acids. CDR3 residues: CASSPGGPNEKLFF. The CDR3 DNA sequence: TGTGCCAGCAGCCCAGGGGGACCGAATGAAAAACTGTTTTTT.

This chain links TRBV29-1 with TRBJ2-7; D is uncertain. In germline, CDR1 is SQVTM, CDR2 ANQGSEA. The germline V and J ends were trimmed by 7 bases and 6 bases, with 19 bases remaining between them. The CDR3 loop spans 13 amino acids. In DNA, the CDR3 is TGCAGCGCACCCTTCGAGGCAGGATCCGAGCAGTACTTC. It translates to CSAPFEAGSEQYF.

This clone was counted a few times. The CDR3 loop reads CASTGGENEQFF. The CDR3 nucleotides read TGTGCCAGCACGGGAGGGGAAAATGAGCAGTTCTTC. The chain couples TRBV2 to TRBJ2-1, with 8 bases identical to TRBD2. V lost 7 bases and J lost 7; bases outside the gene matches: 3. The CDR3 runs 12 residues. Germline CDR1 SNHLY, CDR2 FYNNEI. The full variable domain, with the rest looked up from reference TRBV2 and TRBJ2-1, is EPEVTQTPSHQVTQMGQEVILRCVPISNHLYFYWYRQILGQKVEFLVSFYNNEISEKSEIFDDQFSVERPDGSNFTLKIRSTKLEDSAMYFCASTGGENEQFFGPGTRLTVL.

The chain uses TRBV4-1 and TRBJ1-5, with D unclear. The CDR3 has 15 amino acids. Between the trimmed V and J ends, which lost 1 base and 4 bases, there was a span of 11 bases. Germline V lookup: CDR1 MGHRA, CDR2 YSYEKL. CDR3 protein: CASSQVMATNQPQHF. The CDR3 coding sequence is TGCGCCAGCAGCCAAGTGATGGCTACAAATCAGCCCCAGCATTTT.

The V and J genes are TRBV23-1 and TRBJ2-7; a possible D gene is TRBD1 (5 bases). TRBV23-1 is classed as an ORF, of uncertain function. The CDR3 is 14 amino acids. V lost 9 bases, J lost 3 bases, and 18 bases lay in between. The CDR3, as DNA: TGCGCCAGGGTTACTACAGGTCTAGACTACGAGCAGTACTTC. This translates into CARVTTGLDYEQYF.

This clone was seen a few times. The V and J genes are TRBV4-1 and TRBJ1-5; the D is unclear. Germline-derived CDR1 and CDR2 are MGHRA and YSYEKL. CDR3 size: 16 residues. The germline V and J ends were trimmed by 0 bases and 0 bases, with 9 bases remaining between them. The CDR3: CASSQDSAYSNQPQHF. The CDR3 DNA reads TGCGCCAGCAGCCAAGATTCTGCTTATAGCAATCAGCCCCAGCATTTT.

The genes are TRBV6-5 and TRBJ2-1; 9 bases are a match to TRBD2. Germline loops: CDR1 MNHEY, CDR2 SVGAGI. Trimming removed 1 base from V and 5 bases from J; junction bases left unmatched: 6. This CDR3 comprises 16 residues. The chain's CDR3 is CASSYFPAGGHNEQFF. In DNA, the CDR3 is TGTGCCAGCAGTTACTTCCCAGCGGGGGGACACAATGAGCAGTTCTTC.